The rows below give T cell receptor beta chains drawn from one sample of a study of blood T cell repertoires in COVID-19. This table comes from immunoSEQ multiplex PCR, and its TCRdb copy is limited to in-frame clones, with some not included. The sample records over 150,000 clones, approximately 78% being singletons. The sample was peripheral blood. Receptors originate from a man aged 80 or over with acute or convalescent COVID-19. CDR3s include the opening cysteine and the closing phenylalanine or tryptophan. The order of the fields is V gene, J gene, clone size, D gene, CDR3 DNA, CDR3 protein. D genes are given only for firm matches. Clone size is stated in some rows and not others, as once, few, many or a class when expanded.

>TRBV10-3|TRBJ1-6|-|TRBD1
TGTGCCATCAGCTCGGACAGGGGACAATCACCCCTCCACTTT
CAISSDRGQSPLHF
>TRBV6-5|TRBJ1-5|-|-
TGTGCCAGCGGGCAAGACAATCAGCCCCAGCATTTT
CASGQDNQPQHF
>TRBV27|TRBJ2-1|few|TRBD2
TGTGCCAGCAGTTCCCCTCTAGCGGGGGAGTACAATGAGCAGTTCTTC
CASSSPLAGEYNEQFF
>TRBV7-2|TRBJ2-6|-|-
TGTGCCAGCAGCTTTCAACCCAGCTCTGGGGCCAACGTCCTGACTTTC
CASSFQPSSGANVLTF
>TRBV18|TRBJ2-6|-|-
TGTGCCAGCTCACCACTAATGGGGGGAAGAATCTCTGGGGCCAACGTCCTGACTTTC
CASSPLMGGRISGANVLTF
>TRBV4-1|TRBJ2-7|-|TRBD1
TGCGCCAGCAGCCATTACAGGGGCGAGCAGTACTTC
CASSHYRGEQYF
>TRBV25-1|TRBJ2-7|-|-
TGTGCCAGCAATGGGTGGGGGGATTCCTACGAGCAGTACTTC
CASNGWGDSYEQYF
>TRBV6-4|TRBJ2-5|-|-
TGTGCCAGCAGTGACTCAAGGGGAGGGACCCAGTACTTC
CASSDSRGGTQYF
>TRBV7-2|TRBJ1-1|-|-
TGTGCCAGCAGCTTAAGGGGCCCAAAAAGTCAAGCTTTCTTT
CASSLRGPKSQAFF
>TRBV6-1|TRBJ2-1|few|TRBD2
TGTGCCAGCAGTGAGGGAGCGGGGGGGCAATATGAGCAGTTCTTC
CASSEGAGGQYEQFF
>TRBV6-5|TRBJ1-1|-|-
TGTGCCAGCAGTTACGACAGTCGGGTTGGAACTGAAGCTTTCTTT
CASSYDSRVGTEAFF
>TRBV4-1|TRBJ2-7|-|TRBD1
TGCGCCAGCAGCCAAGAAGAAACCGACAGGGGACCCTACGAGCAGTACTTC
CASSQEETDRGPYEQYF
>TRBV4-1|TRBJ1-5|few|-
TGCGCCAGCAGCCAAGATCCGCAGGGCCTAAATCAGCCCCAGCATTTT
CASSQDPQGLNQPQHF
>TRBV19|TRBJ1-2|once|TRBD1
TGTGCCAGTAGTATGGGCGGCCAGGGGGCGGACTTTCGCTATGGCTACACCTTC
CASSMGGQGADFRYGYTF
>TRBV19|TRBJ1-5|few|-
TGTGCCAGTAGTAGTTCTGAGCCCCAGCATTTT
CASSSSEPQHF
>TRBV19|TRBJ1-1|-|-
TGTGCCAGTAGTATTTCGCCCATAGGGGGGGAGGCTTTCTTT
CASSISPIGGEAFF
>TRBV19|TRBJ2-6|-|TRBD1
TGTGCCACCCGGACAGGGAGCTCTGGGGCCAACGTCCTGACTTTC
CATRTGSSGANVLTF
>TRBV3-1/TRBV3-2|TRBJ2-3|-|TRBD1
TGTGCCAGCACGCGGACAGGGGGGACAGATACGCAGTATTTT
CASTRTGGTDTQYF
>TRBV7-6|TRBJ1-3|-|TRBD1
TGTGCCAGCAGCAACCAACAGGGGATTGGAAACACCATATATTTT
CASSNQQGIGNTIYF
>TRBV3-1/TRBV3-2|TRBJ2-5|-|TRBD2
TGTGCCAGCAGCCAGGCGGCCAGCGGGGGACAAGAGACCCAGTACTTC
CASSQAASGGQETQYF
>TRBV7-9|TRBJ1-2|-|-
TGTGCCAGCAGCTCTACAGCCTATGGCTACACCTTC
CASSSTAYGYTF
>TRBV6-6|TRBJ1-1|-|-
TGTGCCAGCAGTCCCAACAAGAACACTGAAGCTTTCTTT
CASSPNKNTEAFF
>TRBV5-4|TRBJ2-7|-|-
TGTGCCAGCAGCTCCTACTCACCAGGACTTACCTACGAGCAGTACTTC
CASSSYSPGLTYEQYF
>TRBV30|TRBJ1-1|few|TRBD1
TGTGCCTGGAGGGACAGGGTCACTGAAGCTTTCTTT
CAWRDRVTEAFF
>TRBV5-1|TRBJ2-3|-|TRBD2
TGCGCCAGCAGCTTTCTAGCGGGGGATAGCACAGATACGCAGTATTTT
CASSFLAGDSTDTQYF
>TRBV30|TRBJ1-1|few|-
TGTGCCTGGAGTAGTGTGGCCGCTTTCTTT
CAWSSVAAFF
>TRBV5-1|TRBJ1-3|-|-
TGCGCCAGCAGTGCCGTAGGAGCTGCTGGAAACACCATATATTTT
CASSAVGAAGNTIYF
>TRBV19|TRBJ2-1|few|-
TGTGCCAGTAGTGTGGGGACAAACAACAATGAGCAGTTCTTC
CASSVGTNNNEQFF
>TRBV5-1|TRBJ2-6|-|-
TGCGCCAGCAGCTTACGACAGGCTGGCGGTCTCTCTGGGGCCAACGTCCTGACTTTC
CASSLRQAGGLSGANVLTF
>TRBV5-6|TRBJ1-2|-|-
TGTGCCAGCAGCGTATTGGGGGGGCGATATAACTATGGCTACACCTTC
CASSVLGGRYNYGYTF
>TRBV11-3|TRBJ2-5|-|TRBD2
TGTGCCAGCAGCGCGACGGGAGGAGAGACCCAGTACTTC
CASSATGGETQYF
>TRBV5-1|TRBJ2-1|once|-
TGCGCCAGCAGCTTGGCACAGAATGAGCAGTTCTTC
CASSLAQNEQFF
>TRBV19|TRBJ1-2|-|-
TGTGCCAGTAGTATCCAGGGGTATGGCTACACCTTC
CASSIQGYGYTF
>TRBV28|TRBJ2-1|-|TRBD2
TGTGCCAGCAGCCGGGGGGGCAGCTCCTACAATGAGCAGTTCTTC
CASSRGGSSYNEQFF
>TRBV2|TRBJ2-3|-|TRBD2
TGTGCCAGCAAGGTGGGGGGGTTCGGTACGCAGTATTTT
CASKVGGFGTQYF
>TRBV9|TRBJ2-2|-|TRBD1
TGTGCCAGCAGCTCTCCCGGGACAGGGGGGTTCGCCGGGGAGCTGTTTTTT
CASSSPGTGGFAGELFF
>TRBV6-6|TRBJ2-2|-|-
TGTGCCAGCAGCCCCAGGGGCACCGGGGAGCTGTTTTTT
CASSPRGTGELFF
>TRBV28|TRBJ2-2|-|-
TGTGCCAGCAGTTTATGGGGGTTGGCCAGCGGAGACACCGGGGAGCTGTTTTTT
CASSLWGLASGDTGELFF
>TRBV18|TRBJ2-1|-|-
TGTGCCAGCTCCCCCACTCTAGGGGGTGAGCAGTTCTTC
CASSPTLGGEQFF
>TRBV11-2|TRBJ2-1|-|-
TGTGCCAGCAGCTGGACAGAACCCTACAATGAGCAGTTCTTC
CASSWTEPYNEQFF
>TRBV11-1|TRBJ1-6|-|-
TGTGCCAGCAGCTTAGGGGGCTCTTCACCCCTCCACTTT
CASSLGGSSPLHF
>TRBV6-5|TRBJ1-4|-|-
TGTGCCAGCAGTTACTCAGGGGGTAGTGGTGAAAAACTGTTTTTT
CASSYSGGSGEKLFF
>TRBV11-2|TRBJ2-1|-|-
TGTGCCAGCAGCCGTTCTCCCGGGACATCATACAATGAGCAGTTCTTC
CASSRSPGTSYNEQFF